The 18 T cell receptor beta chains reported below all come from one sample, sequenced in a study of tumor-infiltrating lymphocytes in localized non-small cell lung cancer listed by TCRdb under 2021. The protocol used for the library was the immunoSEQ multiplex PCR assay. Here the immuneACCESS table is served through TCRdb, limited to in-frame sequences with V and J called. Missing clones are a known gap in these copies; in checked studies unresolved V genes cover under half, and the rest lacks a known reason. This sample holds roughly 12,000 clones; around 71% were observed only once. Roughly 11% of the sample is in the top ten clones. The sequenced material came from uninvolved lung tissue not adjacent to the tumor. Receptors were obtained from a human donor with non-small cell lung cancer.

J is TRBJ2-3 and V is TRBV28; D might be TRBD1 or TRBD2, each matching 7 bases. Trimming shortened V by 2 bases and J by 11 bases, and 17 bases separated the two germline ends. CDR1 and CDR2 from the germline V gene are MDHEN and SYDVKM. CDR3 length equals 14 residues. In nucleotides, the CDR3 is TGTGCCAGCAGTTTACAGGGGGGCGGGAGAGAGCAGTATTTT. Translation: CASSLQGGGREQYF.

J is TRBJ2-2 and V is TRBV7-2; 7 bases map to TRBD1. Germline values: CDR1 SGHTA, CDR2 FQGNSA. The CDR3 has 14 amino acids. J lost 6 bases, V lost 2 bases, and 3 bases had no gene match. For the CDR3, the DNA is TGTGCCAGCAGCTTAACAGGGGACGCCGGGGAGCTGTTTTTT. It codes for CASSLTGDAGELFF.

The rearrangement joins TRBV5-1 to TRBJ1-3, with TRBD1 identical over 7 bases. The CDR3 length is 14 residues. In germline, CDR1 is SGHRS, CDR2 YFSETQ. V shed 4 bases, J shed 3 bases, and the junction held 4 bases outside the gene matches. As DNA, the CDR3 is TGCGCCAGCAGCCCGACAGGGAGTGGAAACACCATATATTTT. This gives the protein CASSPTGSGNTIYF.

V and J are TRBV27 and TRBJ1-1; D remains unclear. The germline gives CDR1 MNHEY, CDR2 SMNVEV (reference sequence). The CDR3 runs 13 residues. Trimming took 6 bases from V and 1 from J, leaving 9 bases between them. The CDR3 region has the DNA TGTGCCAGCAGCCACGGGGAGAACACTGAAGCTTTCTTT. Its protein is CASSHGENTEAFF.

The chain joins TRBV6-6 to TRBJ1-4; D perhaps matches TRBD1 (6 bases). The CDR3 extends over 16 amino acids. Trimming cost V 6 bases and J 3 bases, with 17 bases left between them. From germline, CDR1 is MNHNY and CDR2 SVGAGI (reference sequence). The CDR3 DNA sequence: TGTGCCAGCAGCCCGAGGGGGGGGCGAGCTAATGAAAAACTGTTTTTT. The encoded protein is CASSPRGGRANEKLFF.

This chain joins TRBV5-5 and TRBJ1-4; no clear D gene. This CDR3 spans 15 amino acids. Trimming took off 3 bases at V and 3 bases at J, with 12 bases between the two ends. Germline V gene sequence: CDR1 SGHKS, CDR2 YYEKEE (reference sequence). The CDR3 here is CASSSGSAANEKLFF. The CDR3 DNA is TGTGCCAGCAGCTCGGGGTCGGCAGCTAATGAAAAACTGTTTTTT. The full variable domain, with the rest looked up from reference TRBV5-5 and TRBJ1-4, is DAGVTQSPTHLIKTRGQQVTLRCSPISGHKSVSWYQQVLGQGPQFIFQYYEKEERGRGNFPDRFSARQFPNYSSELNVNALLLGDSALYLCASSSGSAANEKLFFGSGTQLSVL.

This chain links TRBV7-2 with TRBJ1-1, with D possibly being TRBD1 (5 bases). V was cut by 7 bases and J by 11 bases, with 17 bases left in between. Germline V gene sequence: CDR1 SGHTA, CDR2 FQGNSA. This CDR3 contains 12 residues. In DNA form, the CDR3 reads TGTGCCAGCACACTCCAGAGGGGCGTCGCTTTCTTT. It specifies CASTLQRGVAFF.

V and J are TRBV7-2 and TRBJ1-2; tentative D call: TRBD1 (5 bases). In germline, CDR1 is SGHTA, CDR2 FQGNSA. The CDR3 covers 15 residues. Trimming removed 5 bases from V and 4 bases from J, with 17 bases in between. CDR3 nucleotides: TGTGCCAGCAGCCATGCTACCGGGGGTGGCTATGGCTACACCTTC. Protein: CASSHATGGGYGYTF.

The rearrangement uses TRBV7-9 and TRBJ2-2; 7 bases map to TRBD1. Per the germline V gene, CDR1 is SEHNR and CDR2 is FQNEAQ (reference sequence). The CDR3 has 15 residues. J gave up 2 bases and V 6 bases, and 6 bases lay outside the gene matches. The CDR3 loop is CASSSTGTNTGELFF. The CDR3 DNA reads TGTGCCAGCAGTTCGACAGGGACAAACACCGGGGAGCTGTTTTTT.

The chain has TRBV7-8 and TRBJ1-3; D is perhaps TRBD1 (6 bases). Germline lookup yields CDR1 SGHVS and CDR2 FQNEAQ. V shed 5 bases and J shed 4 bases, with 9 bases lying between them. The length of the CDR3 is 13 residues. The CDR3 DNA reads TGTGCCAGCAGCAAAGGACAGGGAAACACCATATATTTT. Translated, it gives CASSKGQGNTIYF.

This clone was observed a handful of times. The chain recombines TRBV7-2 with TRBJ2-3; D is possibly TRBD1 (8 bases). Looked up from germline, CDR1 is SGHTA and CDR2 is FQGNSA. The CDR3 contains 17 residues. Trimming removed 4 bases from V and 2 bases from J, with 19 bases in between. In DNA, the CDR3 is TGTGCCAGCAGCTCACGACAGGGGAGGGGGTACACAGATACGCAGTATTTT. Translation gives CASSSRQGRGYTDTQYF. The full variable domain, rest sourced from reference TRBV7-2 and TRBJ2-3, is GAGVSQSPSNKVTEKGKDVELRCDPISGHTALYWYRQSLGQGLEFLIYFQGNSAPDKSGLPSDRFSAERTGGSVSTLTIQRTQQEDSAVYLCASSSRQGRGYTDTQYFGPGTRLTVL.

The chain employs TRBV5-1 and TRBJ2-3; 14 bases map to TRBD2. Germline V gives CDR1 SGHRS, CDR2 YFSETQ. Trimming took 4 bases from V and 5 from J; bases not matched to a gene: 3. CDR3 length: 15 amino acids. CDR3 residues: CASSQTSGRGDTQYF. The CDR3 region has the DNA TGCGCCAGCAGCCAGACTAGCGGGAGGGGAGATACGCAGTATTTT.

The table lists this clone with a few counts. The V and J genes are TRBV4-1 and TRBJ2-3, with D perhaps matching TRBD1 or TRBD2 (5 bases each). The V and J ends lost 4 bases and 2 bases respectively, with 19 bases between them. Germline loops: CDR1 MGHRA, CDR2 YSYEKL. This CDR3 contains 17 residues. The CDR3 DNA reads as TGCGCCAGCAGCCCCCCCTCGGGGCTAGGGGTCACAGATACGCAGTATTTT. Translating it yields CASSPPSGLGVTDTQYF.

The chain recombines TRBV10-3 with TRBJ2-3; 8 bases are shared with TRBD1. The CDR3 is 15 amino acids. The V gene end was trimmed by 5 bases and the J gene end by 2 bases; junction bases not matched to a gene: 6. Germline V gene sequence: CDR1 ENHRY, CDR2 SYGVKD. The CDR3: CAISQRTGHTDTQYF. As DNA, the CDR3 is TGTGCCATCAGTCAAAGGACAGGGCACACAGATACGCAGTATTTT.

This clone was seen a few times. This chain joins TRBV2 and TRBJ2-2; 8 bases map to TRBD2. The V segment lost 8 bases and the J segment 7 bases; nucleotides outside the gene matches: 9. In germline, CDR1 is SNHLY, CDR2 FYNNEI. This CDR3 comprises 14 residues. The CDR3 sequence: CASGASGRNGELFF. CDR3 nucleotides: TGTGCCAGCGGGGCTAGCGGGCGCAACGGGGAGCTGTTTTTT.

The rearrangement uses TRBV5-1 and TRBJ2-5; a possible D gene is TRBD2 (5 bases). The CDR3 length is 15 residues. The ends were cut back, 5 bases at V and 4 bases at J, with 18 bases in the middle. The germline V gene encodes CDR1 SGHRS and CDR2 YFSETQ. The CDR3 DNA reads as TGCGCCAGCAGAATTGACCCCCGGGAACGAGAGACCCAGTACTTC. This encodes CASRIDPRERETQYF.

The chain joins TRBV5-1 to TRBJ2-3; 10 bases fit TRBD2. V shed 3 bases, J shed 1 base, and the junction held 8 bases outside the gene matches. The germline V gene has CDR1 SGHRS and CDR2 YFSETQ. CDR3 length: 17 residues. The CDR3 DNA reads TGCGCCAGCAGCTGGACTTCCGGGACTAGCGGCACAGATACGCAGTATTTT. Amino acid sequence: CASSWTSGTSGTDTQYF.

The chain employs TRBV6-4 and TRBJ2-4; TRBD1 aligns across 9 bases. There are 15 residues in the CDR3. From germline, CDR1 is MRHNA and CDR2 SNTAGT. Unmatched junction bases numbered 6, after V lost 6 bases and J lost 3 bases. CDR3 in amino acids: CASSETGGGKNIQYF. The CDR3 DNA reads TGTGCCAGCAGCGAGACAGGGGGTGGCAAAAACATTCAGTACTTC.